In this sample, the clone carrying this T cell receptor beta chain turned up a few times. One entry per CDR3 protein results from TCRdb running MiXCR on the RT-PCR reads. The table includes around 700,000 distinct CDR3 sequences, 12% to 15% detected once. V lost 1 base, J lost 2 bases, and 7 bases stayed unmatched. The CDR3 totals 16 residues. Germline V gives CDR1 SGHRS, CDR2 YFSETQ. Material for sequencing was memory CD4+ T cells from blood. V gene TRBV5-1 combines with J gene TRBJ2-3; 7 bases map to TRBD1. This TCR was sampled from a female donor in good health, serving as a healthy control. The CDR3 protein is CASSLRGQGDTDTQYF. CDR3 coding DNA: TGCGCCAGCAGCTTGAGGGGGCAGGGCGACACAGATACGCAGTATTTT.